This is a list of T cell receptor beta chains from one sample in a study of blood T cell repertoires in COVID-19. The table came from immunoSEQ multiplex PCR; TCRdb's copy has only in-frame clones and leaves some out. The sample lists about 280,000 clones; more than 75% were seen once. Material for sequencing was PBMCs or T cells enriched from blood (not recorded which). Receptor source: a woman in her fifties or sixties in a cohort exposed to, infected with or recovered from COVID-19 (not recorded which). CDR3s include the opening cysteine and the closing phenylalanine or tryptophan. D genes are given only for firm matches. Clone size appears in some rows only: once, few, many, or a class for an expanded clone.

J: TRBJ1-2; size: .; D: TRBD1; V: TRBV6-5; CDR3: CASRSRGDYGYTF; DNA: TGTGCCAGCAGGTCCAGGGGGGACTATGGCTACACCTTC
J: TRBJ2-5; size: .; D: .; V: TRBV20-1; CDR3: CSAPLGTQYF; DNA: TGCAGTGCTCCCCTCGGGACCCAGTACTTC
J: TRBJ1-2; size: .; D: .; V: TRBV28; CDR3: CASSTTPGYGYTF; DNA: TGTGCCAGCAGTACCACCCCCGGCTATGGCTACACCTTC
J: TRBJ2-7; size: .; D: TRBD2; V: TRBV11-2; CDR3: CASSSVWRREVGEQYF; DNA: TGTGCCAGCAGCTCAGTCTGGAGGCGGGAGGTAGGCGAGCAGTACTTC
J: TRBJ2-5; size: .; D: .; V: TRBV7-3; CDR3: CASSSGGLADQETQYF; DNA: TGTGCCAGCAGCTCGGGGGGCCTAGCGGACCAAGAGACCCAGTACTTC
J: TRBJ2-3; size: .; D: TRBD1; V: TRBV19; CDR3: CASAAGQGHTDTQYF; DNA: TGTGCCAGTGCCGCCGGACAGGGCCACACAGATACGCAGTATTTT
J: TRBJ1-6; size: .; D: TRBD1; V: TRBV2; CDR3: CASSENRGSYNSPLHF; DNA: TGTGCCAGCAGTGAAAACAGGGGCTCCTATAATTCACCCCTCCACTTT
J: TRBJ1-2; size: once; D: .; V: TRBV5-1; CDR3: CASSLSGEREGYTF; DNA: TGCGCCAGCAGCTTGAGCGGGGAGAGGGAAGGCTACACCTTC
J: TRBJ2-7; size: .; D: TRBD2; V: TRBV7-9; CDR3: CASSSFSTSGSNEQYF; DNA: TGTGCCAGCAGCTCCTTTTCTACTAGCGGGAGTAACGAGCAGTACTTC
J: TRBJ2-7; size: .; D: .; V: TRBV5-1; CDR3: CASSSQGYEQYF; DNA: TGCGCCAGCAGCTCCCAGGGTTACGAGCAGTACTTC
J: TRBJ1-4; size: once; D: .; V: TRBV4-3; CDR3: CASSQDLGQTYIATNEKLFF; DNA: TGCGCCAGCAGCCAAGATCTAGGACAGACCTACATTGCAACTAATGAAAAACTGTTTTTT
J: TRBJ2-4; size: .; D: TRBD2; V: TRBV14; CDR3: CASSQGLAGNIQYF; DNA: TGTGCCAGCAGCCAAGGACTAGCCGGGAACATTCAGTACTTC
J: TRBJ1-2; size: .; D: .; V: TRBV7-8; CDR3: CASSSAPGHGNGYTF; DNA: TGTGCCAGCAGCTCGGCTCCGGGACACGGGAATGGCTACACCTTC
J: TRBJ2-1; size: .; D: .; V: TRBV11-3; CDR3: CASSPPGDSSSYNEQFF; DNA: TGTGCCAGCAGCCCTCCTGGGGACTCGAGCTCCTACAATGAGCAGTTCTTC
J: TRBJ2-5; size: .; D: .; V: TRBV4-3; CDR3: CASSQGAGGETQYF; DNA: TGCGCCAGCAGCCAAGGGGCAGGGGGGGAGACCCAGTACTTC
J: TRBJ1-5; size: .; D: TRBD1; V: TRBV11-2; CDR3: CASSLRGGAGYSNQPQHF; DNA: TGTGCCAGCAGCTTAAGAGGGGGCGCGGGCTATAGCAATCAGCCCCAGCATTTT
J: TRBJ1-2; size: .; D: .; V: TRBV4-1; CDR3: CASSSTGDLNYGYTF; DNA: TGCGCCAGCAGCTCAACGGGGGATTTGAACTATGGCTACACCTTC
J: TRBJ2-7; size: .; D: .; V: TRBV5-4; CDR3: CATAPVSQSYEQYF; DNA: TGTGCCACCGCGCCGGTCTCCCAATCCTACGAGCAGTACTTC
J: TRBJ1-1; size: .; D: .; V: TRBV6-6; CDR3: CASRGQNTEAFF; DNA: TGTGCCAGCAGGGGACAGAACACTGAAGCTTTCTTT
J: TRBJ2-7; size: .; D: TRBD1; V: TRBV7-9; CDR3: CASSLEPGQAWGYEQYF; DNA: TGTGCCAGCAGCTTAGAGCCGGGACAGGCTTGGGGCTACGAGCAGTACTTC
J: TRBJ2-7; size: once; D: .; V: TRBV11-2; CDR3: CASSLELGGYEQYF; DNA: TGTGCCAGCAGCTTAGAGCTAGGGGGCTACGAGCAGTACTTC
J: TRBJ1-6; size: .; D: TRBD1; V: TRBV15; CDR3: CATSWTGGSSYNSPLHF; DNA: TGTGCCACCAGTTGGACAGGGGGTTCGTCCTATAATTCACCCCTCCACTTT
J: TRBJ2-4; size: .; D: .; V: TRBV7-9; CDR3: CASSLSLENIQYF; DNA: TGTGCCAGCAGCTTATCACTAGAAAACATTCAGTACTTC
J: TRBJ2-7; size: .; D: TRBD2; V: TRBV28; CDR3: CASSPGGADFVEQYF; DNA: TGTGCCAGCAGTCCGGGGGGGGCGGATTTCGTTGAGCAGTACTTC
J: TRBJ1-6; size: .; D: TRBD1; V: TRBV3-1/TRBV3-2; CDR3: CASSQGQYNSPLHF; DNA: TGTGCCAGCAGCCAGGGACAGTATAATTCACCCCTCCACTTT
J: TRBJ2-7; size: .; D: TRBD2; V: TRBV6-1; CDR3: CASSDSGRMYEQYF; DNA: TGTGCCAGCAGTGACAGCGGGAGAATGTACGAGCAGTACTTC
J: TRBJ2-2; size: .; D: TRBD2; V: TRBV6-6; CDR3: CASSHLLAATGELFF; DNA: TGTGCCAGCAGTCACCTACTAGCGGCGACCGGGGAGCTGTTTTTT